The T cell receptor beta chain described here comes from a study of cytomegalovirus exposure and HLA in healthy donors. General study findings and limits: In an earlier analysis, productive rearrangement rates for most beta V segments clustered near 87% or 30%.

Germline-derived CDR1 and CDR2 are KGHSH and LQKENI. V was shortened by 3 bases and J by 1 base, with 9 bases between the two germline ends. The CDR3 is 14 amino acids. Primers included in the PCR were 60 Vbeta and 13 Jbeta primers. Produced via immunoSEQ multiplex PCR; TCRdb's table is partial and in-frame only. The repertoire holds tens of thousands of clones, with around 66% as singletons. Concerning this clone: The target antigen is unknown.

The J gene is TRBJ1-1, the V gene TRBV18; no reliable D call. This clonotype originated in a male donor in good health and CMV-seropositive. Sequencing used PBMCs. The CDR3 nucleotides read TGTGCCAGCTCACCCTTAACTCCGAACACTGAAGCTTTCTTT. Protein: CASSPLTPNTEAFF.